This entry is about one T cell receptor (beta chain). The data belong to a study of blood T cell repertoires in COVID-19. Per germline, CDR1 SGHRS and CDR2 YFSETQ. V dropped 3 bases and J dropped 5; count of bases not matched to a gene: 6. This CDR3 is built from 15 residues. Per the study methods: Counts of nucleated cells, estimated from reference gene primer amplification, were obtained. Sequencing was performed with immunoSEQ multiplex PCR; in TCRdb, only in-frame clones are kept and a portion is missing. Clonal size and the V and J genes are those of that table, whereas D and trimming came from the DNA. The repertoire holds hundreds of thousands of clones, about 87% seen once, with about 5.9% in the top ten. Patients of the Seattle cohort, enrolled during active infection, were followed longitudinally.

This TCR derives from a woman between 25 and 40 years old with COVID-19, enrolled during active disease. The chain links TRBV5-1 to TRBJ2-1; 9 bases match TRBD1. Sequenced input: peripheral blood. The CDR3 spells CASSSGTGLDNEQFF. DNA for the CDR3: TGCGCCAGCAGCTCGGGGACAGGGCTGGACAATGAGCAGTTCTTC.